A selection of T cell receptor beta chains follows, all from one sample in a study of PD-L1 blockade in urothelial cancer. Clones were read by immunoSEQ multiplex PCR, and TCRdb kept only the in-frame ones, dropping some. The profile shows tens of thousands of clones, 84% of them singletons. Sequenced material: PBMCs, taken around atezolizumab (anti-PD-L1) treatment. Every receptor here comes from a woman in her seventies with urothelial cancer. CDR3s include the opening cysteine and the closing phenylalanine or tryptophan. D genes are given only for firm matches. The size of a clone is reported for some rows only, either as once, few or many, or as a class for expanded clones.

D,size,V,J,DNA,CDR3
TRBD1,once,TRBV30,TRBJ2-7,TGTGCCGTCGGGACAGGGGCCTACGAGCAGTACTTC,CAVGTGAYEQYF
TRBD1,.,TRBV7-9,TRBJ1-4,TGTGCCAGCAGCTTAGCAACAGGGGGTGCTAATGAAAAACTGTTTTTT,CASSLATGGANEKLFF
.,.,TRBV27,TRBJ2-7,TGTGCCAGCAGTTTAAGGGGGACAATCTCCTACGAGCAGTACTTC,CASSLRGTISYEQYF
TRBD2,few,TRBV30,TRBJ2-7,TGTGCCTGGAGTCCCAGCTTCACTAGCGGGAGGTCGGCCGAGCAGTACTTC,CAWSPSFTSGRSAEQYF
TRBD2,.,TRBV5-5,TRBJ2-1,TGTGCCAGCGCGGGGACTAGTGCACACCATGAGCAGTTCTTC,CASAGTSAHHEQFF
.,few,TRBV5-1,TRBJ2-1,TGCGCCAGCAGCTTGGACCGGGACTTTTTCCTTGAGCAGTTCTTC,CASSLDRDFFLEQFF
TRBD1,.,TRBV13,TRBJ2-1,TGTGCCAGCAGCGTAGACAGGGGGCTCGATGAGCAGTTCTTC,CASSVDRGLDEQFF
TRBD1,.,TRBV7-9,TRBJ2-7,TGTGCCAGCAGCACCGGACAGGGGGCTCACGAGCAGTACTTC,CASSTGQGAHEQYF
TRBD1,.,TRBV13,TRBJ1-1,TGTGCCAGCAGCTCAGGACAGGGACTAAACACTGAAGCTTTCTTT,CASSSGQGLNTEAFF
TRBD1,.,TRBV5-1,TRBJ2-7,TGCGCCAGCAGCCCCGGGACAGGGGACTTATACGAGCAGTACTTC,CASSPGTGDLYEQYF
.,.,TRBV30,TRBJ1-2,TGTGCCTGGAGGAGCAAAGGGGTTGGTGGCTACACCTTC,CAWRSKGVGGYTF
.,once,TRBV4-2,TRBJ2-7,TGTGCCAGCAGCCATCCAGGTAGGGGGATCGAGCAGTACTTC,CASSHPGRGIEQYF
.,.,TRBV7-2,TRBJ2-2,TGTGCCAGCAGCTTAGGGGGGGACGACACCGGGGAGCTGTTTTTT,CASSLGGDDTGELFF
TRBD1,.,TRBV7-2,TRBJ1-2,TGTGCCAGCAGCCCGGACAGGCAATATGGCTACACCTTC,CASSPDRQYGYTF
TRBD1,.,TRBV18,TRBJ2-5,TGTGCCAGCTCACCATTAAGGACAGGGTATAATCGACGGGAGACCCAGTACTTC,CASSPLRTGYNRRETQYF
.,.,TRBV2,TRBJ2-7,TGTGCCACTCAGGGCAGGGGCCCTTACGAGCAGTACTTC,CATQGRGPYEQYF
TRBD2,.,TRBV9,TRBJ2-1,TGTGCCAGCAGCGCACTAGCGGATTTTTACAATGAGCAGTTCTTC,CASSALADFYNEQFF
TRBD1,.,TRBV19,TRBJ1-5,TGTGCCAGTAGTATGGACAGGGGTAGCAATCAGCCCCAGCATTTT,CASSMDRGSNQPQHF
.,.,TRBV30,TRBJ1-6,TGTGCCTGGAGGATGGGGGAGGGTTCACCCCTCCACTTT,CAWRMGEGSPLHF
.,.,TRBV4-2,TRBJ1-5,TGTGCCAGCAGCCAAGATTGGGCAGGCTTTAGTCAGCCCCAGCATTTT,CASSQDWAGFSQPQHF
TRBD1,.,TRBV5-1,TRBJ2-3,TGCGCCAGCAGCTTGGGAGGGGCAGGGGGAACAGATACGCAGTATTTT,CASSLGGAGGTDTQYF
TRBD2,.,TRBV10-3,TRBJ2-1,TGTGCCATCAGTCCCGGGACTAGCGGGGGGGCGGATGAGCAGTTCTTC,CAISPGTSGGADEQFF
TRBD1,.,TRBV30,TRBJ1-1,TGTGCCTGGGGACAGGGGTTGAACACTGAAGCTTTCTTT,CAWGQGLNTEAFF
TRBD2,.,TRBV7-9,TRBJ2-1,TGTGCCAGCAGCCCCGGGACTAGCACCGGCGAGGAGCAGTTCTTC,CASSPGTSTGEEQFF
.,.,TRBV6-1,TRBJ2-7,TGTGCCAGCAGTGCAGGGGGGAATCTCGACGAGCAGTACTTC,CASSAGGNLDEQYF
.,.,TRBV6-5,TRBJ1-6,TGTGCCAGCAGTTACTCGAGTCGGAGGCGGAATTCACCCCTCCACTTT,CASSYSSRRRNSPLHF
.,.,TRBV5-4,TRBJ2-1,TGTGCCAGCAGCTTGTTGACTAGGCGAAATGAGCAGTTCTTC,CASSLLTRRNEQFF
.,.,TRBV10-3,TRBJ2-7,TGTGCCATCCGGGACTCGTCAACCTACGAGCAGTACTTC,CAIRDSSTYEQYF
.,.,TRBV15,TRBJ2-1,TGTGCCACCAGCAGAGAACGGGGGAGGGGGAACTACAATGAGCAGTTCTTC,CATSRERGRGNYNEQFF
TRBD1,few,TRBV10-3,TRBJ2-3,TGTGCGTACCGACAGGGTAGCACAGATACGCAGTATTTT,CAYRQGSTDTQYF
TRBD2,.,TRBV5-1,TRBJ2-7,TGCGCCAGCAGCTTACTTCCCGGGACTAGCGGGTCCTACGAGCAGTACTTC,CASSLLPGTSGSYEQYF
.,.,TRBV30,TRBJ2-2,TGTGCCTGGAGTGCCCCGGCGGCCGAGAGGCTGTTTTTT,CAWSAPAAERLFF
.,.,TRBV28,TRBJ2-7,TGTGCCAGCAGTACAGGGTTTCTCGAGCAGTACTTC,CASSTGFLEQYF
.,few,TRBV19,TRBJ1-5,TGTGCCAGTACCCCCAGGGGAAGGAGAAATCAGCCCCAGCATTTT,CASTPRGRRNQPQHF
.,once,TRBV2,TRBJ2-2,TGTGCCAGCAGTGCGCGGACTAACACCGGGGAGCTGTTTTTT,CASSARTNTGELFF
TRBD2,.,TRBV5-1,TRBJ2-1,TGCGCCAGCAGCTGGGTTTCCTGGACTAGCGGGAGGGCCGTCTTACCCAATGAGCAGTTCTTC,CASSWVSWTSGRAVLPNEQFF
TRBD2,.,TRBV7-9,TRBJ2-5,TGTGCCAGCAGCTTAGGTGACACCGGGACTAGATTTGAGGCCCAGTACTTC,CASSLGDTGTRFEAQYF
TRBD1,.,TRBV5-1,TRBJ1-6,TGCGCCAGCAGCGAGACAGGGAGTCCACCCCTCCACTTT,CASSETGSPPLHF
.,.,TRBV11-2,TRBJ2-7,TGTGCCAGCAGATTCGGGGCGGGGACCTCCTACGAGCAGTACTTC,CASRFGAGTSYEQYF
.,.,TRBV5-1,TRBJ2-7,TGCGCCAGCAGCTCCCAACGACTATCCTACGAGCAGTACTTC,CASSSQRLSYEQYF
TRBD1,.,TRBV30,TRBJ1-4,TGTGCCTGGAGGGTGACAGGGGCTAATGAAAAACTGTTTTTT,CAWRVTGANEKLFF
TRBD2,.,TRBV11-2,TRBJ2-3,TGTGCCAGCAGCTTAATTGGACTAGCGTCAGATACGCAGTATTTT,CASSLIGLASDTQYF
TRBD1,once,TRBV6-6,TRBJ1-3,TGTGCCAGCAGCAGGGACAGTCTTACTGGAAACACCATATATTTT,CASSRDSLTGNTIYF
TRBD1,.,TRBV30,TRBJ1-2,TGTGCCTGGGTTCGGGCAGACAGGGGCACTAACTATGGCTACACCTTC,CAWVRADRGTNYGYTF
.,.,TRBV11-2,TRBJ2-1,TGTGCCAGCACCCCCGTGGGCTATGAGCAGTTCTTC,CASTPVGYEQFF
TRBD2,.,TRBV5-8,TRBJ2-3,TGTGCCAGCAGCTCTGGACTAGCGGGACCCACAGATACGCAGTATTTT,CASSSGLAGPTDTQYF
.,.,TRBV10-2,TRBJ1-5,TGCGCCAGCAGTGAGTTGGAAACGGGGAATCAGCCCCAGCATTTT,CASSELETGNQPQHF
TRBD1,.,TRBV5-1,TRBJ1-3,TGCGCCAGCAGCACCGGGACAGGGGACTCTGGAAACACCATATATTTT,CASSTGTGDSGNTIYF
TRBD1,.,TRBV6-5,TRBJ2-5,TGTGCCAGCAGCCGGGACAGACAAGAGACCCAGTACTTC,CASSRDRQETQYF
TRBD2,.,TRBV7-9,TRBJ2-3,TGTGCCAGCAGACATTCGGGAGGGCATAGCACAGATACGCAGTATTTT,CASRHSGGHSTDTQYF
TRBD1,once,TRBV7-8,TRBJ2-2,TGTGCCAGCAGCTTTAGGACAGGGGGTGGAACCGGGGAGCTGTTTTTT,CASSFRTGGGTGELFF
.,few,TRBV12-5,TRBJ1-1,TGTGCTAGTGGTTCTGTTGCCTTCGGTGAAGCTTTCTTT,CASGSVAFGEAFF